This TCR beta chain was recorded in a study of cytomegalovirus exposure and HLA in healthy donors. The V gene end was trimmed by 7 bases and the J gene end by 2 bases; junction bases not matched to a gene: 6. In germline, CDR1 is SNHLY, CDR2 FYNNEI. This CDR3 is 15 amino acids long. Notes on the study in general: Analyses of presence/absence relied on an assumption of roughly uniform sequencing depth across donors. TRBV6-2, TRBV6-3 and other indistinguishable V segments were excluded.

On this clone itself: What it binds is unknown.

This PCR relied on a set of 60 Vbeta primers and 13 Jbeta primers. Original methodology: The count from a later analysis was some 76 million unique TCR beta chains, some 9.9 million of them shared. Sequencing used immunoSEQ multiplex PCR; TCRdb keeps in-frame clones, though not all of them. V, J and clone size derive from that table, while D and trimming were established from the DNA sequence. The data contain approximately 140,000 clones, around 77% of them singletons. This rearrangement joins TRBV2 to TRBJ1-5; 9 bases align to TRBD1. The specimen sequenced was PBMCs. This TCR derives from a woman aged 40 to 50 in good health and CMV-seropositive. The CDR3 sequence: CASNRGLLGNQPQHF. In nucleotides, the CDR3 is TGTGCCAGCAACAGGGGGCTGTTGGGCAATCAGCCCCAGCATTTT.